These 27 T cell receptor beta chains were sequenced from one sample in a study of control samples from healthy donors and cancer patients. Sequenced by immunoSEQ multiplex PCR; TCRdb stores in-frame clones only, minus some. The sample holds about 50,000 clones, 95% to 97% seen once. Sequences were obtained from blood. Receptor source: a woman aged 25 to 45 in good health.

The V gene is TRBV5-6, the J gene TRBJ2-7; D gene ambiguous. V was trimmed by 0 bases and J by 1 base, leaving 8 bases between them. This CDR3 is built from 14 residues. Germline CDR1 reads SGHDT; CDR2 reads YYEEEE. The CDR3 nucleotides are TGTGCCAGCAGCTTGGCCGCTGATTCCTACGAGCAGTACTTC. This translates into CASSLAADSYEQYF.

The CDR3 spells CATSRGTPQETQYF. CDR3 coding DNA: TGTGCCACCAGCAGAGGCACACCCCAAGAGACCCAGTACTTC. This chain links TRBV15 with TRBJ2-5; D gene ambiguous. Germline CDR1 and CDR2: LNHNV and YYDKDF (reference sequence). This CDR3 comprises 14 residues. V lost 1 base and J lost 1, with 7 bases in between.

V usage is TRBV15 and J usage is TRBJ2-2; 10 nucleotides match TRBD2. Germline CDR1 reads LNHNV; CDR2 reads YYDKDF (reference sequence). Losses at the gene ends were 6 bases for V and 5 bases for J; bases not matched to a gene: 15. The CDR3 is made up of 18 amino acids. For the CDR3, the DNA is TGTGCCACCAGAGGGAGGCGGCTAGCGGGAGTAGGGACCGGGGAGCTGTTTTTT. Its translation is CATRGRRLAGVGTGELFF.

The CDR3 loop is CASSSPGRGGYTF. CDR3 DNA sequence: TGTGCCAGCAGCTCCCCGGGACGGGGGGGCTACACCTTC. V usage is TRBV7-9 and J usage is TRBJ1-2, with D possibly being TRBD1 (5 bases). V lost 4 bases and J 8 bases, leaving 14 bases between the germline ends. The CDR3 loop spans 13 amino acids. The germline V gene encodes CDR1 SEHNR and CDR2 FQNEAQ (reference sequence).

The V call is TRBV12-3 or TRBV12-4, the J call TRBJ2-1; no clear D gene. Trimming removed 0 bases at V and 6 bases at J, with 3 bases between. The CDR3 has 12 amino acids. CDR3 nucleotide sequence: TGTGCCAGCAGTTTAGCCGCCAATGAGCAGTTCTTC. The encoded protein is CASSLAANEQFF.

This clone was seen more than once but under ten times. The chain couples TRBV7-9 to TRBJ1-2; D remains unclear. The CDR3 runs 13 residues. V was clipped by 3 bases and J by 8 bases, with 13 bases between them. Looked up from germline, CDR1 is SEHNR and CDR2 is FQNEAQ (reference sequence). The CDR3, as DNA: TGTGCCAGCAGCTTTGGAGGGAACGGCGGCTACACCTTC. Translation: CASSFGGNGGYTF.

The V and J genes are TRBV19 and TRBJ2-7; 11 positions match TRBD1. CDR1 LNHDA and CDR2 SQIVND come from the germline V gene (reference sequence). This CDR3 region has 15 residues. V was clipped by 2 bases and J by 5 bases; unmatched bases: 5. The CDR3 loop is CASSISRTGGHEQYF. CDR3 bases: TGTGCCAGTAGTATATCCCGGACAGGGGGCCACGAGCAGTACTTC.

For the CDR3, the DNA is TGTGCCAGCAGCCAATATGCCGGGGAGCTGTTTTTT. This encodes CASSQYAGELFF. The chain has TRBV12-3 or TRBV12-4 and TRBJ2-2; no firm D call. This CDR3 spans 12 amino acids. V was clipped by 6 bases and J by 6 bases, with 8 bases between them.

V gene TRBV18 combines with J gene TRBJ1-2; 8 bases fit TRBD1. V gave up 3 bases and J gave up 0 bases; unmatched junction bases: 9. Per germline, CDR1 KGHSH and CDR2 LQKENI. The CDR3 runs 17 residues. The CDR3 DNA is TGTGCCAGCTCACCTGACAGGGGAGGGACTTCTAACTATGGCTACACCTTC. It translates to CASSPDRGGTSNYGYTF.

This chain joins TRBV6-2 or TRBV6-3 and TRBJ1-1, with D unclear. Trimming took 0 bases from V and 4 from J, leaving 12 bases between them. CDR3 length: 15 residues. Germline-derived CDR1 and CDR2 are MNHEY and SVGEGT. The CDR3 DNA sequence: TGTGCCAGCAGTTACTCTCCGGGATCTTTCACTGAAGCTTTCTTT. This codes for CASSYSPGSFTEAFF.

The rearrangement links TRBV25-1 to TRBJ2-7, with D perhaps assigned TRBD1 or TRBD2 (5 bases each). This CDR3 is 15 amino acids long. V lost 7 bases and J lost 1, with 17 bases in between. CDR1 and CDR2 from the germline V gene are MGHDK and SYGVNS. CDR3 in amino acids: CASIRTGTASYEQYF. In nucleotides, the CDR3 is TGTGCCAGCATACGAACCGGGACGGCTTCCTACGAGCAGTACTTC.

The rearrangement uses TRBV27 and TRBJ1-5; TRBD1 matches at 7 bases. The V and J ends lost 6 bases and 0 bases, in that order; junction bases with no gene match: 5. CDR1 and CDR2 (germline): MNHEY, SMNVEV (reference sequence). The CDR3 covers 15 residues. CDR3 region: CASSPTGFSNQPQHF. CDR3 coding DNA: TGTGCCAGCAGCCCGACAGGGTTTAGCAATCAGCCCCAGCATTTT.

CDR3 sequence (DNA): TGTGCCAGCAGTGAAGTAGCGGGAGGTTACGAGCAGTACTTC. Encoded protein: CASSEVAGGYEQYF. The chain has TRBV2 and TRBJ2-7; TRBD2 agrees at 10 bases. The CDR3 runs to 14 residues. Per the germline V gene, CDR1 is SNHLY and CDR2 is FYNNEI. Unmatched junction bases numbered 1, after V lost 1 base and J lost 4 bases.

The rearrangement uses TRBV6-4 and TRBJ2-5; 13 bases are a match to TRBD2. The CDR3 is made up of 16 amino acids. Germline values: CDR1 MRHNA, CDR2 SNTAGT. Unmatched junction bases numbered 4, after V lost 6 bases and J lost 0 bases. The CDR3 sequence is CASRGTSGMYQETQYF. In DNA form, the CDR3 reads TGTGCCAGCAGGGGGACTAGCGGGATGTACCAAGAGACCCAGTACTTC.

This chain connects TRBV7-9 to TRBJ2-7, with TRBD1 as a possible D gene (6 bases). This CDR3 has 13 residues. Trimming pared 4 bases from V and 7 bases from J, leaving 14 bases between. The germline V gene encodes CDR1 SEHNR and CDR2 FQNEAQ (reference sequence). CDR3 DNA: TGTGCCAGCAGCTACAAGGGGGAGAGGGAGCAGTACTTC. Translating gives CASSYKGEREQYF.

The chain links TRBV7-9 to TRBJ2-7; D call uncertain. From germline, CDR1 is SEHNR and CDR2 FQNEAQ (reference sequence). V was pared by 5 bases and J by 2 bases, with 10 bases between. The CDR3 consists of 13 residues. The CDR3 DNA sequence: TGTGCCAGCAGCCTACTGGGCACCTACGAGCAGTACTTC. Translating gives CASSLLGTYEQYF. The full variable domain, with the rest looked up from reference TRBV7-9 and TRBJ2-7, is DTGVSQNPRHKITKRGQNVTFRCDPISEHNRLYWYRQTLGQGPEFLTYFQNEAQLEKSRLLSDRFSAERPKGSFSTLEIQRTEQGDSAMYLCASSLLGTYEQYFGPGTRLTVT.

The DNA of the CDR3 is TGTGCCAGCAGCCGAGGACAGGGGGCGCGCGGTGACACTGAAGCTTTCTTT. Translating it yields CASSRGQGARGDTEAFF. The chain uses TRBV21-1 and TRBJ1-1; TRBD1, as called in the table, went unchecked against the DNA. TRBV21-1 represents a pseudogene. The CDR3 is 17 amino acids.

The CDR3 coding sequence is TGCGCCAGCAGCGGGACAGGGGGCGAAAAACTGTTTTTT. Its protein product is CASSGTGGEKLFF. This chain links TRBV4-1 with TRBJ1-4, with 12 nucleotides matching TRBD1. The CDR3 consists of 13 residues. The J segment lost 8 bases and the V segment lost 5 bases, leaving 0 bases of the junction unmatched. From germline, CDR1 is MGHRA and CDR2 YSYEKL.

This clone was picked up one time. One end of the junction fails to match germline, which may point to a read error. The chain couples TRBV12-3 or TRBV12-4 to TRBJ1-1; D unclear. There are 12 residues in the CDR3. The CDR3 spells CASSSPPRAVGF. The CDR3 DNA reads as TGTGCCAGCAGTTCGCCCCCACGCGCCGTAGGTTTT.

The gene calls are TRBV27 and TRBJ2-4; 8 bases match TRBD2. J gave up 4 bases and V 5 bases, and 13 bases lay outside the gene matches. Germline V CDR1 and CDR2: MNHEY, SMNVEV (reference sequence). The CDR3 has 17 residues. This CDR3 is CASSPPPGLGRKNIQYF. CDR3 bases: TGTGCCAGCAGTCCCCCCCCGGGACTAGGAAGGAAAAACATTCAGTACTTC.

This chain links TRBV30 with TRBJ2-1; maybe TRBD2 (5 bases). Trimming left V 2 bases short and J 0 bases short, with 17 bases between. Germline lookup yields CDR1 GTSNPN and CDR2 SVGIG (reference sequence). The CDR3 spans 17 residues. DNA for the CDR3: TGTGCCTGGAGTTCCTACGGAAGCGGAAGCTCCTACAATGAGCAGTTCTTC. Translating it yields CAWSSYGSGSSYNEQFF.

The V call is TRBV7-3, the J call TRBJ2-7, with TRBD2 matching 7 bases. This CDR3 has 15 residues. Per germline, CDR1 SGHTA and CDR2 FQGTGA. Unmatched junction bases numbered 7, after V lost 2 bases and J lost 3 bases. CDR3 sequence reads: CASSLDGRESYEQYF. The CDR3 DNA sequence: TGTGCCAGCAGCTTAGATGGGCGGGAGAGCTACGAGCAGTACTTC.

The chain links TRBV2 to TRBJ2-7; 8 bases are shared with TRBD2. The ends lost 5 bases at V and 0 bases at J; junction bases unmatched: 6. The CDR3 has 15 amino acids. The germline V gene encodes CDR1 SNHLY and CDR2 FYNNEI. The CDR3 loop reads CASSRLAISSYEQYF. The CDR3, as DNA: TGTGCCAGCAGTCGACTAGCGATCAGCTCCTACGAGCAGTACTTC. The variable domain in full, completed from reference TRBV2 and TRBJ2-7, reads EPEVTQTPSHQVTQMGQEVILRCVPISNHLYFYWYRQILGQKVEFLVSFYNNEISEKSEIFDDQFSVERPDGSNFTLKIRSTKLEDSAMYFCASSRLAISSYEQYFGPGTRLTVT.

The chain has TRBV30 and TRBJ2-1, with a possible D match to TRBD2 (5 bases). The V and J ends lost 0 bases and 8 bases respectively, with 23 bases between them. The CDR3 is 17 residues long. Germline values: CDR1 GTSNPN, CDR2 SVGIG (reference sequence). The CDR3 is CAWSVGSSTGTRDEQFF. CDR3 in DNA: TGTGCCTGGAGTGTCGGAAGTAGCACGGGAACGAGGGATGAGCAGTTCTTC.

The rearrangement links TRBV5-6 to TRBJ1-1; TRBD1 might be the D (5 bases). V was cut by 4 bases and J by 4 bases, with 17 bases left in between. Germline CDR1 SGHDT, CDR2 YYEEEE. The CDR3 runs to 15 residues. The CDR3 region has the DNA TGTGCCAGCAGCCCCATAGGGGACCCCCTCACTGAAGCTTTCTTT. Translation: CASSPIGDPLTEAFF.

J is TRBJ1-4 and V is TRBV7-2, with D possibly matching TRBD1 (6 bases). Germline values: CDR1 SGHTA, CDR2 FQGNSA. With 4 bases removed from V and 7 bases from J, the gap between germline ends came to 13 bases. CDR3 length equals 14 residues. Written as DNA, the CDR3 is TGTGCCAGCAGCTCCGACAGGAGGGGTGAAAAACTGTTTTTT. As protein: CASSSDRRGEKLFF.

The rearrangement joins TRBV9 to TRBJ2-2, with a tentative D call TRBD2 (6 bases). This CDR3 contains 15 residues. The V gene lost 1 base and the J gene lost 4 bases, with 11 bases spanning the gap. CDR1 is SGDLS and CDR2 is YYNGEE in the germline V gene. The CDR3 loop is CASSVRREGTGELFF. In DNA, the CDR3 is TGTGCCAGCAGCGTACGGCGGGAAGGCACCGGGGAGCTGTTTTTT.